The rows below give T cell receptor beta chains drawn from one sample of a study of cytomegalovirus exposure and HLA in healthy donors. Assay used: immunoSEQ multiplex PCR; TCRdb lists only in-frame clones, some missing. This sample yields about 130,000 clones, of which about three quarters are seen a single time; approximately 1.7% belongs to the top ten. Input material: PBMCs. These receptors all stem from a woman between 40 and 50 years old in good health and CMV-seronegative. CDR3s include the opening cysteine and the closing phenylalanine or tryptophan. A D gene is named only where the DNA matches it firmly. Size tells how often a clone was seen (once, few, many) or the class of an expanded clone, and some rows leave it out.

TRBV27	TRBJ1-1	few	TRBD1	CASSPLRTGLNTEAFF	TGTGCCAGCAGCCCACTCAGGACAGGTTTGAACACTGAAGCTTTCTTT
TRBV5-1	TRBJ1-5	.	TRBD1	CASRRTGGPNQPQHF	TGCGCCAGCAGGCGGACAGGGGGTCCAAATCAGCCCCAGCATTTT
TRBV7-9	TRBJ1-1	.	.	CASSQKGGIAFF	TGTGCCAGCAGCCAGAAAGGGGGTATTGCTTTCTTT
TRBV19	TRBJ2-3	.	.	CASSNQWTDYTDTQYF	TGTGCCAGTAGTAACCAGTGGACAGACTACACAGATACGCAGTATTTT
TRBV2	TRBJ2-5	once	.	CASSHPTGQETQYF	TGTGCCAGCAGTCACCCGACAGGCCAAGAGACCCAGTACTTC
TRBV7-3	TRBJ2-2	.	.	CASSLRGQSWTGELFF	TGTGCCAGCAGCTTACGCGGACAGAGCTGGACCGGGGAGCTGTTTTTT
TRBV2	TRBJ1-1	few	TRBD1	CAKEGQMNTEAFF	TGTGCCAAGGAGGGACAGATGAACACTGAAGCTTTCTTT
TRBV7-8	TRBJ1-6	.	.	CASSREYLIRALHF	TGTGCCAGCAGCCGGGAATATCTGATTCGGGCCCTCCACTTT
TRBV28	TRBJ1-2	.	TRBD1	CASSSTGTGGEVFGYTF	TGTGCCAGCAGTTCCACCGGGACAGGGGGCGAGGTTTTTGGCTACACCTTC
TRBV18	TRBJ1-6	.	TRBD1	CASSPTPAGQGHNSPLHF	TGTGCCAGCTCCCCTACCCCCGCGGGACAGGGCCATAATTCACCCCTCCACTTT
TRBV27	TRBJ2-1	.	.	CASSPTAVEEQFF	TGTGCCAGCAGCCCCACCGCGGTCGAAGAGCAGTTCTTC
TRBV18	TRBJ2-5	.	TRBD1	CASSLNPGTGGKETQYF	TGTGCCAGCTCACTTAACCCCGGGACAGGGGGAAAAGAGACCCAGTACTTC
TRBV2	TRBJ2-6	.	.	CASGGGRGANVLTF	TGTGCCAGCGGGGGGGGGCGTGGGGCCAACGTCCTGACTTTC
TRBV9	TRBJ1-1	once	.	CASSLEDMNTEAFF	TGTGCCAGCAGTCTAGAGGACATGAACACTGAAGCTTTCTTT
TRBV7-9	TRBJ2-3	once	TRBD1	CASSLSRSTGSDTQYF	TGTGCCAGCAGCCTCAGTAGGTCGACAGGGTCGGATACGCAGTATTTT
TRBV20-1	TRBJ2-7	.	.	CSSRGDEQYF	TGCAGCTCCAGGGGCGACGAGCAGTACTTC
TRBV6-6	TRBJ2-7	once	.	CASSYEQAGHEQYF	TGTGCCAGCAGTTACGAGCAGGCAGGCCACGAGCAGTACTTC
TRBV2	TRBJ2-5	.	TRBD2	CASRIGLAGGRETQYF	TGTGCCAGTAGAATCGGACTAGCGGGGGGGCGAGAGACCCAGTACTTC
TRBV27	TRBJ1-1	few	.	CASSLIRGQAFF	TGTGCCAGCAGTTTAATCAGGGGACAAGCTTTCTTT
TRBV27	TRBJ2-3	.	.	CASSSTDTQYF	TGTGCCAGCAGTTCGACAGATACGCAGTATTTT
TRBV6-5	TRBJ1-5	.	.	CATGREYSNQPQHF	TGTGCCACAGGGAGGGAATATAGCAATCAGCCCCAGCATTTT
TRBV9	TRBJ1-3	.	.	CASSVVGGGNTIYF	TGTGCCAGCAGCGTAGTGGGGGGTGGAAACACCATATATTTT
TRBV5-1	TRBJ1-4	.	.	CASRRGTNEKLFF	TGCGCCAGCAGAAGAGGAACTAATGAAAAACTGTTTTTT
TRBV4-2	TRBJ2-7	.	TRBD2	CASSQEPRLAGDYEQYF	TGTGCCAGCAGCCAAGAACCGCGGCTAGCGGGGGATTACGAGCAGTACTTC
TRBV4-2	TRBJ1-1	.	.	CASSQLTGLETEAFF	TGTGCCAGCAGCCAACTAACAGGCCTGGAAACTGAAGCTTTCTTT
TRBV5-1	TRBJ2-7	.	.	CASSQQGGDEYEQYF	TGCGCCAGCAGCCAGCAGGGTGGGGATGAGTACGAGCAGTACTTC
TRBV5-1	TRBJ2-7	.	.	CASSFAGATYEQYF	TGCGCCAGCAGCTTTGCAGGGGCCACCTACGAGCAGTACTTC
TRBV2	TRBJ2-5	.	TRBD2	CASRQILAGGGETQYF	TGTGCCAGCAGGCAGATCCTAGCGGGGGGGGGAGAGACCCAGTACTTC
TRBV7-7	TRBJ2-5	.	.	CALPDGGWETQYF	TGTGCCCTTCCGGACGGGGGATGGGAGACCCAGTACTTC
TRBV6-1	TRBJ2-4	.	.	CASEPGGVPNSQYF	TGTGCCAGCGAGCCAGGCGGGGTCCCTAACAGTCAGTACTTC
TRBV6-5	TRBJ1-1	.	.	CASSADLLNTEAFF	TGTGCCAGCAGTGCAGACTTACTGAACACTGAAGCTTTCTTT
TRBV30	TRBJ2-1	.	.	CARSGGNKNEQFF	TGTGCCCGATCAGGGGGGAACAAGAATGAGCAGTTCTTC
TRBV9	TRBJ1-2	.	.	CASNTGTPIYGYTF	TGTGCCAGCAACACAGGGACACCAATCTATGGCTACACCTTC
TRBV28	TRBJ2-7	.	TRBD2	CASSPGTSWYEQYF	TGTGCCAGCAGTCCGGGGACTAGCTGGTACGAGCAGTACTTC
TRBV7-2	TRBJ2-3	once	TRBD2	CASSLGASGGAKTDTQYF	TGTGCCAGCAGCTTAGGGGCTAGCGGGGGGGCAAAGACAGATACGCAGTATTTT